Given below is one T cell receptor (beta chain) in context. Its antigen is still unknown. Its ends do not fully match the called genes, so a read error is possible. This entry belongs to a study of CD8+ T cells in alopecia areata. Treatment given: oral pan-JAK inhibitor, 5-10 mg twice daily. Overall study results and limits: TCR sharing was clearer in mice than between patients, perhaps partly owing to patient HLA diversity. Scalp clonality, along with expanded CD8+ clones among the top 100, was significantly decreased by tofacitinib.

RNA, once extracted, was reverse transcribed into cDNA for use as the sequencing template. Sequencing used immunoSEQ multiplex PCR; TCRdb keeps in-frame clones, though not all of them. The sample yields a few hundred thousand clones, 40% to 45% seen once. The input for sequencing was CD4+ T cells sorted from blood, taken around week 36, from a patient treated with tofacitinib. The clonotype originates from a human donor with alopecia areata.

The CDR3 nucleotides read TGTGCTAGCAGCTTAGCGACAGGGTATGAGCAGTTCTTC. This encodes CASSLATGYEQFF. The chain combines TRBV7-7 with TRBJ2-1; 7 bases map to TRBD1. From germline, CDR1 is SSHAT and CDR2 FNYEAQ (reference sequence). There are 13 residues in the CDR3.